One and the same sample provided the 8 T cell receptor beta chains below, sequenced in a study of T cells after yellow fever vaccination. One entry per CDR3 protein results from TCRdb running MiXCR on the 5' RACE reads. The sample includes 200,000 or so distinct CDR3 sequences, 6% to 8% of them seen just once. The specimen comprised CD4+ T cells sorted from PBMCs, sampled on the day of the yellow fever booster vaccination. Receptors originate from a man younger than 40 who received the YFV17D yellow fever vaccine.

This clonotype has a handful of counts. This chain links TRBV6-1 with TRBJ1-3; no firm D call. The V gene lost 4 bases and the J gene lost 4 bases, with 17 bases spanning the gap. The germline V gene encodes CDR1 MNHNS and CDR2 SASEGT. This CDR3 is built from 16 residues. The CDR3 nucleotides read TGTGCCAGCAGTGGGGGATTTAGATCGTGGGGAAACACCATATATTTT. It is translated as CASSGGFRSWGNTIYF.

This clonotype was observed a few times. V usage is TRBV7-2 and J usage is TRBJ1-6; D is ambiguous. The length of the CDR3 is 15 residues. Germline lookup yields CDR1 SGHTA and CDR2 FQGNSA. V gave up 0 bases and J gave up 7 bases, with 10 bases separating them. CDR3 DNA: TGTGCCAGCAGCTTAGCGGGTATAGCGAATTCACCCCTCCACTTT. Translating it yields CASSLAGIANSPLHF. The whole variable domain, remainder taken from reference TRBV7-2 and TRBJ1-6, is GAGVSQSPSNKVTEKGKDVELRCDPISGHTALYWYRQSLGQGLEFLIYFQGNSAPDKSGLPSDRFSAERTGGSVSTLTIQRTQQEDSAVYLCASSLAGIANSPLHFGNGTRLTVT.

This clonotype was recorded at least ten times. This chain connects TRBV12-3 or TRBV12-4 to TRBJ2-3; 9 bases fit TRBD1. The CDR3 length is 15 residues. The trim removed 0 bases at V and 4 bases at J, leaving 2 bases unmatched. The CDR3 sequence: CASSLARTGADTQYF. CDR3 nucleotide sequence: TGTGCCAGCAGTTTAGCCCGGACAGGGGCAGATACGCAGTATTTT.

The chain joins TRBV5-1 to TRBJ2-7, with TRBD1 matching over 11 bases. The CDR3 is 14 amino acids. With V trimmed by 4 bases and J by 4 bases, 4 bases remained unmatched. The germline CDR1 and CDR2 sequences are SGHRS and YFSETQ. CDR3 protein: CASSMGQGDYEQYF. The CDR3 DNA is TGCGCCAGCAGCATGGGACAGGGGGATTACGAGCAGTACTTC.

Notes on this clonotype: A clone one base away is much larger, so this may be a read error. In this CDR3 the conserved last residue, phenylalanine or tryptophan, is missing, so a read error is likely. The chain uses TRBV20-1 and TRBJ2-4, with D perhaps TRBD1 (6 bases). CDR1 and CDR2 from the germline V gene are DFQATT and SNEGSKA (reference sequence). The V end was cut by 6 bases, the J end by 3 bases, with 15 bases between. CDR3 size: 14 residues. CDR3: CSAGAPAFKNIQYL. Here the CDR3 DNA reads TGCAGTGCGGGGGCTCCCGCCTTCAAAAACATTCAGTACTTA.

The J gene is TRBJ2-5, the V gene TRBV4-3; 12 bases are shared with TRBD1. Germline values: CDR1 LGHNA, CDR2 YSLEER. CDR3 length: 16 residues. V trimming: 0 bases; J trimming: 7 bases; junction bases outside the gene matches: 6. The CDR3 here is CASSQDLGTGGLTQYF. CDR3 DNA: TGCGCCAGCAGCCAAGATCTCGGGACAGGGGGCTTGACCCAGTACTTC.

This chain connects TRBV12-5 to TRBJ2-5; TRBD1 might be the D (6 bases). This CDR3 has 14 amino acids. Germline CDR1 reads LGHNT; CDR2 reads FRNRAP. V was shortened by 1 base and J by 1 base, with 7 bases between the two germline ends. CDR3 DNA: TGTGCTAGTGGTTTGGGGGGGCTCCAAGAGACCCAGTACTTC. Its protein is CASGLGGLQETQYF.

J is TRBJ2-7 and V is TRBV28; a weak D match, TRBD2 (6 bases). The CDR3 spans 11 residues. Germline lookup yields CDR1 MDHEN and CDR2 SYDVKM. The ends were cut back, 7 bases at V and 7 bases at J, with 11 bases in the middle. CDR3 sequence reads: CASMLSGEQYF. The CDR3 DNA reads TGTGCCAGCATGCTAAGCGGGGAGCAGTACTTC. The variable domain in full, with the rest retrieved from reference TRBV28 and TRBJ2-7, is DVKVTQSSRYLVKRTGEKVFLECVQDMDHENMFWYRQDPGLGLRLIYFSYDVKMKEKGDIPEGYSVSREKKERFSLILESASTNQTSMYLCASMLSGEQYFGPGTRLTVT.